This T cell receptor beta chain was recorded in a study of shared T cell receptors in the human thymus. CDR1 and CDR2 from the germline V gene are SNHLY and FYNNEI. V lost 5 bases to trimming and J lost 0 bases; unmatched junction nucleotides: 6. This CDR3 has 17 amino acids. Some clones are missing from TCRdb's copy, which holds only in-frame ones; the method was immunoSEQ multiplex PCR. Seen here are hundreds of thousands of clones, more than 75% observed once, and the top ten hold more than 0.009%. The sample was also reused in another study, on human thymus T cells. From that second work: Corrective heart surgery yielded the resections from which the thymus tissue came. Among thymic and blood repertoires, usage of V and J genes appeared biased. Related research found strongly overlapping thymic repertoires in unrelated individuals.

This sequence originates from a boy less than two years old with a congenital heart defect. Material: thymocytes. V gene TRBV2 combines with J gene TRBJ2-3; 12 bases are a match to TRBD2. The CDR3 is CASSLLAGGRSTDTQYF. DNA of the CDR3: TGTGCCAGCAGTCTTCTAGCGGGGGGGCGGAGCACAGATACGCAGTATTTT.